The entry below gives a single T cell receptor (beta chain) sequence along with its context. These data belong to a study of blood T cell repertoires in COVID-19. About the study: Samples came from the United States, Italy and Spain, spanning acute and convalescent COVID-19. T cells, B-cell-depleted T cells, or PBMCs supplied cDNA or gDNA.

The CDR3 runs to 12 residues. Per germline, CDR1 MNHEY and CDR2 SVGAGI. V shed 9 bases and J 10 bases; nucleotides not matched to a gene: 8. Produced via immunoSEQ multiplex PCR; TCRdb's table is partial and in-frame only. In the table there are more than 150,000 clones, around 90% of which are singletons. Each recovered donor of Cohort 3 presented with two negative PCRs, clearance, or symptom resolution. The TCR was taken from a woman in her 30s who had recovered from COVID-19. Sequencing was carried out using PBMCs or T cells enriched from blood (not recorded which). The chain combines TRBV6-5 with TRBJ2-7, with TRBD1 matching over 11 bases. As DNA, the CDR3 is TGTGCCAGTTGGACAGGGGGCCGAGCCCAGTACTTC. Encoded protein: CASWTGGRAQYF.